The T cell receptor (beta chain) described here comes from a study of shared clonotypes between healthy human individuals (dated by TCRdb to 2020 to 2022). Turning to the overall study: The cohort comprised a couple of women and a few men aged 18 to 49 years. For each donor, three plates each were used for CD4 naive and CD4 memory, two plates were used for CD8 naive, and one plate was used for CD8 memory. The study deeply sequenced blood TCR repertoires of several healthy adults to estimate repertoire size and the extent of clonotype sharing between individuals. Different laboratories and diverse techniques were used to prepare libraries and sequence TCR repertoires, to increase sequencing depth and limit assay-specific biases. Between about 0.85 and 10 billion PBMCs per donor were obtained by leukapheresis.

Study-wide conclusions, independent of this receptor: Higher generation probabilities were observed for clonotypes shared by all four sorted-subset donors than for non-shared clonotypes. Sampling was limited to blood, and TCR repertoires in tissue likely differ from TCR repertoires in blood. Across several donors, about 4.5% of naive CD4, roughly 3.4% of naive CD8, approximately 2.5% of memory CD4, and about 0.4% of memory CD8 clonotypes were shared. Even with the large sequencing depth, rarefaction of the sorted-subset datasets indicated that sequencing was incomplete. Pairwise subsampling indicated that sequencing depth was expected to affect the degree of clonotype sharing among donors. Because the study included a small number of donors, the genetic and exposure-history diversity represented was limited. Naive subsets generally had larger estimated clonotype richness than memory subsets did.

Details on this clone: Its antigen target is currently unknown. Base qualities are missing; no much larger clone stands one base away.

Germline trimming: 6 bases from V, 1 base from J; junction bases outside gene matches: 8. CDR1 and CDR2 are drawn from the germline V gene: SGHVS, FQNEAQ. From its cysteine to its phenylalanine, the CDR3 spans 15 amino acids. Only the CDR3 DNA stays, 45 bases, in frame from base 1. CD8 naive samples consisted of CD45RO-negative cells that were positively selected for CCR7, yielding a CD45RA+CCR7+ population without TemRA cells. Donors were healthy HIV-negative adults with no recently reported acute infections or vaccinations. Every donor was a Caucasian adult living in Nashville, Tennessee, USA. Blood was obtained by leukapheresis, after which PBMCs were separated by Ficoll-Histopaque density gradient centrifugation and cryopreserved in liquid nitrogen vapor phase. Purity and quantity of every magnetically sorted T cell population were checked by analytical flow cytometry. Genomic DNA was isolated from every sorted fraction and measured by UV absorbance on a Nanodrop 2000c.

Using the deep immunoSEQ assay, TCR CDR3 regions were amplified from genomic DNA by multiplex PCR. Extracted genomic DNA from each cell subset was distributed evenly across all wells of several immunoSEQ 96-well plates, and each plate was treated as a replicate. For sorted subsets, each replicate PCR was loaded with about 200 ng genomic DNA, equivalent to 25,000 to 35,000 T cell genomes. Purified libraries were quantified with a Qubit 3.0 fluorometer, sized on a Bioanalyzer 2100, and re-quantified with the KAPA Library Quantification kit. Each immunoSEQ 96-well plate was sequenced on its own single-read 150-cycle Illumina NextSeq 550 flow cell. The published analysis was carried out like this. The immunoSEQ output contained only junctional sequences without quality scores, so filtering could not match that applied to full-length reads. Sequences were annotated with PyIR, a Python wrapper for IgBLAST v1.9, using IMGT germline references to assign V/J genes and CDR3. Reads with weak V/J assignments (E-value above 1e-6), missing CDR3, stop codons, out-of-frame junctions, or ambiguous translated residues were removed. V3J clonotypes were defined as sequences sharing an identical inferred V gene, J gene, and CDR3 amino acid sequence. The percentage overlap between two repertoires was calculated by dividing the number of shared unique clonotypes by the size of the smaller repertoire. Three approaches were used to assess repertoire richness: RTK rarefaction, the Chao1 estimator, and Recon v2.1 estimates of unobserved clonotypes. OLGA was used to compute generation probabilities for all TCRbeta clonotypes that the gDNA method yielded from several donors. TCRdb took this table from immuneACCESS and kept in-frame rearrangements with V and J called. Such tables lack part of the clones; where checked against another copy, unresolved V genes explain under half of the gap, and the rest is unexplained. V and J calls and clone size are those listed in that table; D and trimming were worked out from the DNA. This sample comprises about 680,000 clones, under 95% of them detected only once. Approximately 22% of the sample goes to the ten largest clones.

Recombination joined TRBV7-8 with TRBJ2-5, with 7 bases matching TRBD1. The source of this sequence is a man aged 30-40 years in good health. Sequencing used naive CD8+ T cells sorted from blood. Per the publication, the cell subset or site label means: CD45RA+CCR7+. Here is the DNA: TGTGCCAGCAGAGGGACAGCCGGGTCCCAAGAGACCCAGTACTTC. It codes for CASRGTAGSQETQYF.